This TCR beta chain was recorded in a study of cytomegalovirus exposure and HLA in healthy donors. Both 60 Vbeta primers and 13 Jbeta primers went into the PCR. Sequenced by immunoSEQ multiplex PCR; TCRdb stores in-frame clones only, minus some. This table has around 110,000 clones, approximately 70% appearing once. As for this clone: Its antigen is not known.

The study, taken as a whole, reports: V- and J-gene trimming of TCR beta was linked (in a later analysis) to a missense DCLRE1C variant. Among the CMV-associated chains, three were confirmed in vitro as specific for CMV antigens. Presence/absence analyses assumed roughly uniform sequencing depth across donors, which may not hold.

The V gene end was trimmed by 1 base and the J gene end by 6 bases; junction bases not matched to a gene: 6. CDR1 is LGHNA, CDR2 YNFKEQ, per germline. This CDR3 is 14 amino acids long. The sequence came from a woman in her forties in good health and CMV-seropositive. The rearrangement joins TRBV4-2 to TRBJ2-7; 7 bases align to TRBD2. Sequencing was carried out using PBMCs. The CDR3 region is CASSQGEGPREQYF. In DNA, the CDR3 is TGTGCCAGCAGCCAAGGGGAGGGCCCCCGCGAGCAGTACTTC.